This TCR beta chain originates from a study of vaccination and CD4 T cells after COVID-19. Looking at the study overall: By nasal swab PCR, the convalescent patients were SARS-CoV-2 positive, with ten or so mild cases and one severe.

Cultured CD4+ T cells had their DNA profiled by the Oncomine TCR Beta short-read assay. TCRdb re-derived calls from the PCR reads in MiXCR, one entry per CDR3 protein. The sample shows about 14,000 distinct CDR3 sequences, about 64% of them seen only once. The J segment lost 2 bases and the V segment lost 2 bases, leaving 2 bases of the junction unmatched. The CDR3 has 14 residues. The V gene's germline CDR1 is SGHRS and CDR2 YFSETQ. Treatment indicated: approximately nine-day PBMC culture with coronavirus spike peptide pools or control peptides (ViraFEST assay). This clonotype has a handful of counts. Its matching antigen is unknown.

The clonotype comes from a human donor who had recovered from COVID-19. The sequencing sample was made of CD4+ T cells from blood, cultured in vitro. The chain carries TRBV5-1 and TRBJ1-1; TRBD1 matches 8 bases. The CDR3 nucleotides read TGCGCCAGCAGCTTACAGGGGGACAACACTGAAGCTTTCTTT. Amino acids: CASSLQGDNTEAFF.